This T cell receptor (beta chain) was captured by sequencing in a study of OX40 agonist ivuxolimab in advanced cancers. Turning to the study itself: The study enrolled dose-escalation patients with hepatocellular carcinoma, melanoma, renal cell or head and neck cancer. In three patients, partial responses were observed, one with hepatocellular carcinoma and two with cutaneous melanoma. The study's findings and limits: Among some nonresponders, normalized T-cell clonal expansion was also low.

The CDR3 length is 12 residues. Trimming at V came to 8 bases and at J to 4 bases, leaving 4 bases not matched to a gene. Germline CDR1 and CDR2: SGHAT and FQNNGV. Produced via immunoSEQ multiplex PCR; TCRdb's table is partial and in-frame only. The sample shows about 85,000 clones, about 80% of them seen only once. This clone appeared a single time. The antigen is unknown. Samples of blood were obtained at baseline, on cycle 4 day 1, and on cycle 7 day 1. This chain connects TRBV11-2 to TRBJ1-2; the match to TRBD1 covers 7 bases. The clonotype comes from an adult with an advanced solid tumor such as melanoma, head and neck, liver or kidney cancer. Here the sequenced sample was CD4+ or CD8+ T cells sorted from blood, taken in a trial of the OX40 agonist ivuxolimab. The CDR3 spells CASGPGGYGYTF. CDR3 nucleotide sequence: TGTGCCAGCGGACCAGGGGGCTATGGCTACACCTTC.